One and the same sample provided the 13 T cell receptor beta chains below, sequenced in a study of cytomegalovirus exposure and HLA in healthy donors. PCR primers comprised 60 Vbeta and 13 Jbeta primers. Produced via immunoSEQ multiplex PCR; TCRdb's table is partial and in-frame only. The sample lists about 60,000 clones; 70% were seen once. Sequences were obtained from PBMCs. Every receptor here comes from a woman in her fifties or sixties in good health and CMV-seropositive.

J is TRBJ1-6 and V is TRBV7-8, with no clear D. Germline V gene sequence: CDR1 SGHVS, CDR2 FQNEAQ. The length of the CDR3 is 15 residues. Trimming pared 1 base from V and 9 bases from J, leaving 13 bases between. CDR3: CASSLESRVSSPLHF. DNA of the CDR3: TGTGCCAGCAGCTTAGAGTCCCGGGTTTCTTCACCCCTCCACTTT.

CDR3 DNA: TGTGCCAGCGGGGATTGGACAGGGATCACCTACGAGCAGTACTTC. Residues: CASGDWTGITYEQYF. V gene TRBV5-6 combines with J gene TRBJ2-7, with TRBD1 identical over 8 bases. The CDR3 length is 15 residues. Trimming cost V 7 bases and J 2 bases; bases outside gene matches: 11. Germline V gene lookup returns CDR1 SGHDT and CDR2 YYEEEE.

This clone was found a few times. The genes are TRBV25-1 and TRBJ1-6; D is unclear. In germline, CDR1 is MGHDK, CDR2 SYGVNS. The CDR3 runs to 14 residues. V dropped 0 bases and J dropped 9 bases, with 9 bases sitting between them. The CDR3 here is CASSEYQEGSPLHF. The DNA for the CDR3 is TGTGCCAGCAGTGAATATCAGGAGGGTTCACCCCTCCACTTT.

The chain has TRBV6-4 and TRBJ2-2, with 7 bases lining up with TRBD1. The junction had 6 bases not matched to a gene; V was cut back by 4 bases and J by 1 base. This CDR3 is built from 16 residues. Germline-derived CDR1 and CDR2 are MRHNA and SNTAGT. The CDR3 sequence: CASSALRQGNTGELFF. The DNA of the CDR3 is TGTGCCAGCAGTGCCCTGAGACAGGGGAACACCGGGGAGCTGTTTTTT.

The chain has TRBV28 and TRBJ2-2; the match to TRBD2 covers 9 bases. CDR3 length: 15 amino acids. Per the germline V gene, CDR1 is MDHEN and CDR2 is SYDVKM. The V segment lost 2 bases and the J segment 5 bases; nucleotides outside the gene matches: 3. CDR3 loop: CASSLASGATGELFF. In nucleotides, the CDR3 is TGTGCCAGCAGTTTAGCTAGCGGGGCGACCGGGGAGCTGTTTTTT.

The rearrangement links TRBV7-9 to TRBJ1-5; D may be TRBD1 (5 bases). Trimming took off 3 bases at V and 0 bases at J, with 15 bases between the two ends. The CDR3 extends over 17 amino acids. Germline lookup yields CDR1 SEHNR and CDR2 FQNEAQ (reference sequence). This CDR3 is CASSFGVDTYSNQPQHF. The CDR3 DNA sequence: TGTGCCAGCAGCTTCGGAGTGGACACATATAGCAATCAGCCCCAGCATTTT.

CDR3 protein: CASSAQGGIYNSPLHF. CDR3 DNA sequence: TGTGCCAGCAGCGCACAGGGGGGGATTTATAATTCACCCCTCCACTTT. The chain employs TRBV7-2 and TRBJ1-6; 8 nucleotides align to TRBD1. Trimming took 5 bases from V and 4 from J; bases not matched to a gene: 7. Per the germline V gene, CDR1 is SGHTA and CDR2 is FQGNSA. CDR3 size: 16 residues.

The gene calls are TRBV2 and TRBJ2-3, with D perhaps matching TRBD2 (5 bases). Germline V lookup: CDR1 SNHLY, CDR2 FYNNEI. This CDR3 spans 13 amino acids. V was clipped by 6 bases and J by 0 bases, with 7 bases between them. In DNA, the CDR3 is TGTGCCAGCAGGTCGGGAAGCACAGATACGCAGTATTTT. This translates into CASRSGSTDTQYF.

This clone was detected only once. The chain links TRBV11-2 to TRBJ2-3; 11 bases fit TRBD1. Germline trimming cut 5 bases from V and 5 bases from J; bases unmatched to any gene: 6. The CDR3 totals 15 residues. Germline V CDR1 and CDR2: SGHAT, FQNNGV. CDR3 protein: CASSRKGQGGDTQYF. CDR3 coding DNA: TGTGCCAGCAGCAGAAAGGGACAGGGGGGAGATACGCAGTATTTT.

The J gene is TRBJ1-2, the V gene TRBV11-2; TRBD1 is a possible D gene (5 bases). Germline-derived CDR1 and CDR2 are SGHAT and FQNNGV. With 3 bases removed from V and 6 bases from J, the gap between germline ends came to 11 bases. This CDR3 is 13 amino acids long. The CDR3: CASSFYETDGYTF. The CDR3 coding sequence is TGTGCCAGCAGCTTCTATGAGACAGATGGCTACACCTTC. Using reference TRBV11-2 and TRBJ1-2 for the parts outside the CDR3, the full variable domain is EAGVAQSPRYKIIEKRQSVAFWCNPISGHATLYWYQQILGQGPKLLIQFQNNGVVDDSQLPKDRFSAERLKGVDSTLKIQPAKLEDSAVYLCASSFYETDGYTFGSGTRLTVV.

The V gene is TRBV2, the J gene TRBJ1-1; 7 bases agree with TRBD1. This CDR3 is 11 amino acids long. Germline CDR1 reads SNHLY; CDR2 reads FYNNEI. Unmatched junction bases numbered 1, after V lost 8 bases and J lost 4 bases. The CDR3: CASAGGTEAFF. The CDR3 region has the DNA TGTGCCAGCGCAGGGGGCACTGAAGCTTTCTTT.

The chain joins TRBV23-1 to TRBJ1-2, with 8 bases aligning to TRBD1. TRBV23-1 is an ORF for which the function is uncertain. The CDR3 spans 14 residues. V was clipped by 2 bases and J by 6 bases; unmatched bases: 5. The CDR3 coding sequence is TGCGCCAGCAGTCAACCAGGGGGCAGGAATGGCTACACCTTC. This sequence encodes CASSQPGGRNGYTF.

Only one count was recorded for this clone. This chain connects TRBV6-1 to TRBJ1-1, with 7 bases aligning to TRBD1. The ends lost 6 bases at V and 4 bases at J; junction bases unmatched: 5. CDR3 size: 13 residues. CDR1 and CDR2 from the germline V gene are MNHNS and SASEGT. CDR3 protein: CASSVDRVTEAFF. Written as DNA, the CDR3 is TGTGCCAGCAGCGTCGACAGGGTCACTGAAGCTTTCTTT.